The entry below describes one TCR beta chain. These data belong to a study of cytomegalovirus exposure and HLA in healthy donors. PCR was performed using 60 Vbeta and 13 Jbeta primers. The repertoire was sequenced with immunoSEQ multiplex PCR; TCRdb's copy has only in-frame clones and lacks some. The sample has over 130,000 clones; 75% to 85% are singletons. V was cut by 6 bases and J by 12 bases, with 21 bases left in between. Germline V lookup: CDR1 MNHEY, CDR2 SVGAGI. The CDR3 is made up of 15 amino acids. The receptor comes from a human donor in good health. Sequencing used PBMCs. V usage is TRBV6-5 and J usage is TRBJ1-6, with D possibly matching TRBD1 (5 bases). The CDR3 sequence is CASSYGGTPDLPLHF. CDR3 coding DNA: TGTGCCAGCAGCTACGGCGGGACCCCTGATTTACCCCTCCACTTT.